The next 8 T cell receptor beta chains were all read from a single sample in a study of blood T cells in healthy people across ages. Through a sample-barcoded 5' primer and a J-beta primer mix, a second PCR was run for about 6 to 11 cycles. From the 5' RACE reads, TCRdb called clonotypes with MiXCR, one entry per CDR3 protein. The profile shows more than 500,000 distinct CDR3 sequences, 27% of them singletons. The same data also went into a second study, on T cells of mothers and their children.

Material: blood. Receptor source: a boy younger than 10 in good health.

This clonotype was picked up a small number of times. The rearrangement uses TRBV20-1 and TRBJ1-2; the match to TRBD1 covers 8 bases. Germline assignment: CDR1 DFQATT and CDR2 SNEGSKA (reference sequence). J was trimmed by 5 bases and V by 8 bases; bases with no gene match: 4. The CDR3 sequence is 11 residues long. The CDR3 protein is CSPTGGYGYTF. CDR3 sequence (DNA): TGCAGTCCAACAGGGGGGTATGGCTACACCTTC.

This clonotype was counted a few times. The V call is TRBV27, the J call TRBJ2-1, with no clear D. The CDR3 covers 15 residues. CDR1 is MNHEY, CDR2 SMNVEV, per germline (reference sequence). V was pared by 3 bases and J by 1 base, with 10 bases between. The CDR3 region is CASSFSDGSYNEQFF. The CDR3 coding sequence is TGTGCCAGCAGTTTTTCGGACGGTTCCTACAATGAGCAGTTCTTC.

The genes are TRBV25-1 and TRBJ2-5; D uncertain. The DNA end is more similar to TRBJ2-1, so the J call may be wrong. Germline lookup yields CDR1 MGHDK and CDR2 SYGVNS. The CDR3 sequence is 14 residues long. The CDR3 loop is CASSTPWGDNEQFF. The CDR3 DNA sequence: TGTGCCAGCAGTACTCCCTGGGGTGACAATGAGCAGTTCTTC.

The V call is TRBV7-9, the J call TRBJ2-7; D remains unclear. Germline V gene data show CDR1 as SEHNR and CDR2 as FQNEAQ (reference sequence). Trimming took off 5 bases at V and 2 bases at J, with 13 bases between the two ends. There are 14 residues in the CDR3. This CDR3 is CASSPGTHTYEQYF. Here the CDR3 DNA reads TGTGCCAGCAGCCCCGGCACACATACCTACGAGCAGTACTTC.

The V call is TRBV18, the J call TRBJ2-2; 11 bases are a match to TRBD2. V was pared by 2 bases and J by 7 bases, with 12 bases of the junction left unmatched. Germline V gives CDR1 KGHSH, CDR2 LQKENI. The CDR3 runs 18 residues. CDR3 amino acids: CASSPLSGTSGSIGELFF. The CDR3, as DNA: TGTGCCAGCTCACCATTATCGGGCACTAGCGGGAGCATCGGGGAGCTGTTTTTT.

In this sample, this clonotype turned up many times. The chain joins TRBV7-6 to TRBJ2-7; D ambiguous. Germline lookup yields CDR1 SGHVS and CDR2 FNYEAQ. Trimming cost V 2 bases and J 2 bases, with 4 bases left between them. The CDR3 consists of 12 residues. The chain's CDR3 is CASSLNTYEQYF. CDR3 DNA sequence: TGTGCCAGCAGCTTAAATACCTACGAGCAGTACTTC.

In its sample, this clonotype was seen a few times. The chain recombines TRBV7-2 with TRBJ1-2; no reliable D call. Trimming cost V 5 bases and J 3 bases, with 7 bases left between them. This CDR3 region has 12 residues. Germline CDR1 reads SGHTA; CDR2 reads FQGNSA. The chain's CDR3 is CASSRGYYGYTF. CDR3 DNA sequence: TGTGCCAGCAGCCGAGGTTACTATGGCTACACCTTC. Based on the CDR3 plus reference TRBV7-2 and TRBJ1-2, the full variable domain is GAGVSQSPSNKVTEKGKDVELRCDPISGHTALYWYRQSLGQGLEFLIYFQGNSAPDKSGLPSDRFSAERTGGSVSTLTIQRTQQEDSAVYLCASSRGYYGYTFGSGTRLTVV.

V gene TRBV5-1 combines with J gene TRBJ2-1; tentative D call: TRBD2 (6 bases). Germline CDR1 reads SGHRS; CDR2 reads YFSETQ. CDR3 length equals 16 residues. V was shortened by 4 bases and J by 8 bases, with 22 bases between the two germline ends. CDR3 bases: TGCGCCAGCAGCCTCCCAGGCGGGGAAACGGTCGATGAGCAGTTCTTC. It encodes CASSLPGGETVDEQFF.